This TCR beta chain was sequenced during a study of T cell responses to AZD1222 COVID-19 vaccine. Profiled with immunoSEQ multiplex PCR; TCRdb holds only in-frame clones, not every one. The data show 90,000 to 130,000 clones, approximately 83% seen once. V was trimmed by 0 bases and J by 4 bases, leaving 11 bases between them. Germline CDR1 SGHRS, CDR2 YFSETQ. This CDR3 spans 15 amino acids. The V call is TRBV5-1, the J call TRBJ2-1; TRBD1 is a possible D gene (5 bases). The sample here was peripheral blood, taken on day 0 of AZD1222 vaccination. This TCR was recovered from an adult in good health. The DNA of the CDR3 is TGCGCCAGCAGCTTGGCTGTCAGGGCGTACAATGAGCAGTTCTTC. This translates into CASSLAVRAYNEQFF.